A single sample gave rise to the 7 T cell receptor beta chains below, sequenced in a study of T cells after yellow fever vaccination. Each CDR3 protein gets one entry after TCRdb re-called the 5' RACE reads with MiXCR. The sample holds 350,000 to 550,000 distinct CDR3 sequences, about 17% seen once. The sequencing here drew on PBMCs, taken before the yellow fever booster vaccination. The receptors were gathered from a young man who received the YFV17D yellow fever vaccine.

CDR3 sequence: CASSQDRGTGYTF. CDR3 DNA: TGCGCCAGCAGCCAAGACAGGGGGACGGGCTACACCTTC. The chain employs TRBV4-3 and TRBJ1-2, with 7 bases identical to TRBD1. The ends lost 0 bases at V and 8 bases at J; junction bases unmatched: 3. Germline loops: CDR1 LGHNA, CDR2 YSLEER. CDR3 size: 13 residues.

The sample holds a few counts of this clonotype. V usage is TRBV12-3 or TRBV12-4 and J usage is TRBJ1-1; unclear D gene. This CDR3 is 14 amino acids long. The V end was cut by 4 bases, the J end by 2 bases, with 11 bases between. CDR3: CASSSRVGNTEAFF. CDR3 DNA: TGTGCCAGCAGTTCGCGAGTGGGCAACACTGAAGCTTTCTTT.

Only a few counts were recorded for this clonotype. V is TRBV29-1 and J is TRBJ1-1; a possible D gene is TRBD1 (6 bases). Germline values: CDR1 SQVTM, CDR2 ANQGSEA. The CDR3 is 13 residues long. Trimming left V 3 bases short and J 2 bases short, with 10 bases between. The DNA of the CDR3 is TGCAGCGTTGAGGTGGACAGAAACACTGAAGCTTTCTTT. Its protein product is CSVEVDRNTEAFF. Full variable domain (outside the CDR3, taken from reference TRBV29-1 and TRBJ1-1): SAVISQKPSRDICQRGTSLTIQCQVDSQVTMMFWYRQQPGQSLTLIATANQGSEATYESGFVIDKFPISRPNLTFSTLTVSNMSPEDSSIYLCSVEVDRNTEAFFGQGTRLTVV.

This clonotype has a count of ten or more. This chain connects TRBV9 to TRBJ1-1, with 7 bases lining up with TRBD1. From germline, CDR1 is SGDLS and CDR2 YYNGEE. The CDR3 consists of 15 residues. V shed 3 bases and J 6 bases; nucleotides not matched to a gene: 11. In DNA form, the CDR3 reads TGTGCCAGCAGCGCGAAGGGAGGGGGCTCGTCTGAAGCTTTCTTT. It yields the protein CASSAKGGGSSEAFF.

The chain recombines TRBV7-9 with TRBJ2-7; D unresolved. V shed 8 bases and J shed 6 bases, with 11 bases lying between them. The CDR3 contains 11 residues. The germline CDR1 and CDR2 sequences are SEHNR and FQNEAQ (reference sequence). The CDR3 DNA is TGTGCCAGCGGACCTCTGGGCGAGCAGTACTTC. Translated: CASGPLGEQYF.

The CDR3 DNA sequence: TGTGCCAGTAGTGGGTCCGGGGGACAGGGGCCTTGGGACACTGAAGCTTTCTTT. Translated: CASSGSGGQGPWDTEAFF. The chain links TRBV19 to TRBJ1-1; 10 nucleotides align to TRBD1. Per the germline V gene, CDR1 is LNHDA and CDR2 is SQIVND (reference sequence). V lost 5 bases to trimming and J lost 3 bases; unmatched junction nucleotides: 15. CDR3 length equals 18 residues.

This chain connects TRBV7-2 to TRBJ2-3, with D possibly TRBD1 on 6 matching bases. The CDR3 length is 15 residues. CDR1 is SGHTA, CDR2 FQGNSA, per germline. V lost 5 bases, J lost 7 bases, and 19 bases lay in between. The CDR3: CASSRRTVFDHTQYF. The CDR3 DNA is TGTGCCAGCAGCCGGCGGACAGTGTTCGATCATACGCAGTATTTT.